This TCR beta chain was captured by sequencing in a study of circulating and synovial CD4+ cells in juvenile arthritis. Study results and caveats: T cell genome counts differed by at least an order of magnitude between CPL and CD4 samples. These blood cells shared more CDR3 sequences with synovium than bulk blood. Some such blood samples were as oligoclonal as synovium.

The protocol was immunoSEQ multiplex PCR, while the TCRdb copy is restricted to in-frame clones and leaves out a portion. Counted here are 30,000 to 40,000 clones, roughly 96% occurring once; the ten biggest clones make up approximately 0.18%. Sequenced samples came from active juvenile idiopathic arthritis patients. The CDR3 totals 16 residues. Germline lookup yields CDR1 SGDLS and CDR2 YYNGEE. V trimming: 4 bases; J trimming: 2 bases; junction bases outside the gene matches: 6. For this clone: The target antigen is unknown.

This chain links TRBV9 with TRBJ2-3, with 11 bases identical to TRBD2. This receptor was taken from a human donor with juvenile idiopathic arthritis. Sequencing was done on a sample of CD4+ T cells from blood. As DNA, the CDR3 is TGTGCCAGCAGCACGGGGACTAGCGGTACCACAGATACGCAGTATTTT. It codes for CASSTGTSGTTDTQYF.